This T cell receptor (beta chain) was captured by sequencing in a study of identical twins. MiXCR, applied by TCRdb to the 5' RACE reads, yields one record per CDR3 protein. Seen here are approximately 1.8 million distinct CDR3 sequences, more than 30% observed once, and the top ten hold about 0.3%. General observations from the study: Twin pairs' shared out-of-frame alpha sequences were enriched in low generation probability. The authors drew conclusions from cross-sectional statistical analysis rather than following the same donors. With beta out-of-frame sequences, excess sharing by twins was weaker.

On this clonotype itself: Its antigen is as yet unknown.

V lost 5 bases and J 11 bases, leaving 15 bases between the germline ends. Per germline, CDR1 SNHLY and CDR2 FYNNEI. The length of the CDR3 is 12 residues. The TCR was taken from a newborn girl in good health. V is TRBV2 and J is TRBJ2-5; D not certain. The sequencing sample was made of cord blood. CDR3 protein: CASSLLTNEQYF. The CDR3 DNA sequence: TGTGCCAGCAGTCTACTAACCAATGAGCAGTACTTC.